One sample yielded the 16 T cell receptor beta chains listed below, sequenced in a study of T cells after yellow fever vaccination (dated by TCRdb to about 2019). The receptor library was made with 5' RACE. For sequencing, an Illumina NovaSeq 6000 was employed. The public reads were reprocessed in TCRdb via fastp at Q25 and MiXCR, keeping in-frame beta chains. One record per CDR3 amino acid sequence lists the most common genes and DNA. Recorded for this sample are a few hundred thousand distinct CDR3 sequences; over 3% of them occurred a single time. The ten most abundant clones make up under 20% of the sample. The treatment or condition tag for this specimen amounts to: live attenuated yellow fever vaccine strain. The specimen comprised PBMCs, sampled 15 days after the yellow fever booster vaccination. The receptors stem from a man between 18 and 35 years old who received the YFV17D yellow fever vaccine.

This clonotype has at least ten counts. The chain recombines TRBV18 with TRBJ2-4, with D unresolved. Germline V gene lookup returns CDR1 KGHSH and CDR2 LQKENI. This CDR3 has 13 residues. Deletions cut 0 bases from V and 4 bases from J, with 4 bases between. The DNA for the CDR3 is TGTGCCAGCTCACCACCTGGGAAAAACATTCAGTACTTC. It codes for CASSPPGKNIQYF.

This clonotype was picked up many times. The CDR3 reads CASSLFGGELFF. The CDR3 DNA reads as TGCGCCAGCAGCCTGTTTGGCGGGGAGCTGTTTTTT. This chain links TRBV4-3 with TRBJ2-2, with D unclear. This CDR3 comprises 12 residues. V lost 4 bases to trimming and J lost 7 bases, with 7 bases between them. CDR1 LGHNA and CDR2 YSLEER come from the germline V gene.

This clonotype has just a few counts. The chain recombines TRBV5-4 with TRBJ1-5; D unclear. The CDR3 extends over 12 amino acids. CDR1 is SGHNT and CDR2 is YYREEE in the germline V gene (reference sequence). V was pared by 3 bases and J by 6 bases, with 7 bases between. This CDR3 reads CASSSEGQPQHF. DNA for the CDR3: TGTGCCAGCAGCTCCGAAGGTCAGCCCCAGCATTTT.

At least ten counts were recorded for this clonotype. The junction departs from germline at one end; a sequencing error may be responsible. The rearrangement links TRBV20-1 to TRBJ1-4, with D tentatively TRBD1 (5 bases). Germline loops: CDR1 DFQATT, CDR2 SNEGSKA (reference sequence). This CDR3 comprises 14 residues. Here the CDR3 DNA reads TGCAGTGCAAGAGGGACGGTCACTAATGAAAAACTGTTTTTT. Its protein is CSARGTVTNEKLFF.

This clonotype was seen at least ten times. V gene TRBV29-1 combines with J gene TRBJ2-3, with 9 bases fitting TRBD1. The CDR3 length is 14 residues. The J segment lost 6 bases and the V segment lost 6 bases, leaving 10 bases of the junction unmatched. Germline-derived CDR1 and CDR2 are SQVTM and ANQGSEA. The CDR3 sequence is CSVETGTGKDTQYF. The CDR3 DNA reads TGCAGCGTGGAAACCGGGACAGGGAAGGATACGCAGTATTTT.

This clonotype was seen ten or more times. The chain couples TRBV6-2 or TRBV6-3 to TRBJ2-5; 13 bases fit TRBD2. The germline V gene has CDR1 MNHEY and CDR2 SVGEGT. The CDR3 totals 16 residues. J lost 2 bases, V lost 4 bases, and 4 bases had no gene match. CDR3 in DNA: TGTGCCAGCAGTTCGACTAGCGGGGGGTTACAAGAGACCCAGTACTTC. Its protein is CASSSTSGGLQETQYF.

This clonotype was counted at least ten times. The V gene is TRBV29-1, the J gene TRBJ2-1, with D possibly matching TRBD2 (6 bases). Germline lookup yields CDR1 SQVTM and CDR2 ANQGSEA. V lost 4 bases, J lost 7 bases, and 20 bases lay in between. The CDR3 totals 15 residues. CDR3 DNA sequence: TGCAGCGTTGTGCGAATGCCGGGAGAGTCAAATGAGCAGTTCTTC. Amino acids: CSVVRMPGESNEQFF.

This clonotype was seen ten or more times. The rearrangement uses TRBV27 and TRBJ2-1, with TRBD2 as a possible D gene (6 bases). This CDR3 comprises 14 residues. Germline loops: CDR1 MNHEY, CDR2 SMNVEV (reference sequence). With 8 bases removed from V and 2 bases from J, the gap between germline ends came to 13 bases. The CDR3 sequence is CASWGDGPYNEQFF. For the CDR3, the DNA is TGTGCCAGCTGGGGGGACGGGCCCTACAATGAGCAGTTCTTC.

This clonotype was recorded many times. V gene TRBV28 combines with J gene TRBJ1-2; D call uncertain. V dropped 4 bases and J dropped 8 bases, with 11 bases sitting between them. This CDR3 contains 12 residues. CDR1 and CDR2 from the germline V gene are MDHEN and SYDVKM. CDR3 in amino acids: CASSSERRGYTF. The CDR3 DNA reads as TGTGCCAGCAGTTCAGAAAGGAGAGGCTACACCTTC.

This clonotype was counted at least ten times. The J gene is TRBJ2-1, the V gene TRBV7-6, with 9 positions matching TRBD2. V lost 5 bases to trimming and J lost 4 bases; unmatched junction nucleotides: 6. CDR1 and CDR2 from the germline V gene are SGHVS and FNYEAQ. The CDR3 has 15 amino acids. The CDR3 is CASSRGLAYYNEQFF. The CDR3 region has the DNA TGTGCCAGCAGCCGAGGACTAGCGTATTACAATGAGCAGTTCTTC.

The chain has TRBV7-8 and TRBJ1-5, with 7 bases identical to TRBD1. Trimming removed 1 base from V and 4 bases from J; junction bases left unmatched: 7. Germline lookup yields CDR1 SGHVS and CDR2 FQNEAQ. The CDR3 is 16 amino acids. The DNA for the CDR3 is TGTGCCAGCAGCTTAGGAGGGGGCGCTGGAAATCAGCCCCAGCATTTT. Its translation: CASSLGGGAGNQPQHF.

This clonotype was seen ten or more times. V gene TRBV4-2 combines with J gene TRBJ1-4; D is undetermined. The germline gives CDR1 LGHNA, CDR2 YNFKEQ. V shed 1 base and J shed 7 bases, with 7 bases lying between them. CDR3 length equals 13 residues. CDR3 sequence reads: CASSQGETEKLFF. The CDR3 nucleotides are TGTGCCAGCAGCCAAGGAGAGACTGAAAAACTGTTTTTT.

This clonotype was seen at least ten times. The chain has TRBV29-1 and TRBJ2-3; 9 nucleotides line up with TRBD2. The CDR3 length is 15 residues. Germline CDR1 SQVTM, CDR2 ANQGSEA. V was clipped by 4 bases and J by 3 bases; unmatched bases: 8. CDR3 in amino acids: CSVVSAGGPTDTQYF. DNA of the CDR3: TGCAGCGTTGTCTCTGCGGGGGGGCCAACAGATACGCAGTATTTT.

At least ten counts were recorded for this clonotype. The rearrangement links TRBV2 to TRBJ2-5; D is unclear. The V end lost 4 bases, the J end lost 5 bases, and 8 bases lay between the germline ends. Germline values: CDR1 SNHLY, CDR2 FYNNEI. The CDR3 has 12 amino acids. This CDR3 is CASSVSDETQYF. The CDR3 coding sequence is TGTGCCAGCAGTGTATCCGACGAGACCCAGTACTTC. Full variable domain (outside the CDR3, taken from reference TRBV2 and TRBJ2-5): EPEVTQTPSHQVTQMGQEVILRCVPISNHLYFYWYRQILGQKVEFLVSFYNNEISEKSEIFDDQFSVERPDGSNFTLKIRSTKLEDSAMYFCASSVSDETQYFGPGTRLLVL.

This clonotype occurred a few times. The chain joins TRBV5-5 to TRBJ2-3, with unresolved D. Germline CDR1 and CDR2: SGHKS and YYEKEE (reference sequence). The CDR3 consists of 15 residues. V lost 4 bases, J lost 2 bases, and 14 bases lay in between. The CDR3 reads CASSTIPAATDTQYF. The CDR3 DNA reads as TGTGCCAGCAGCACAATTCCAGCAGCCACAGATACGCAGTATTTT.

In this sample, this clonotype turned up many times. The chain recombines TRBV3-1 with TRBJ1-2; D gene uncertain. The germline gives CDR1 LGHDT, CDR2 YNNKEL (reference sequence). The length of the CDR3 is 13 residues. Trimming took 0 bases from V and 5 from J, leaving 7 bases between them. CDR3 coding DNA: TGTGCCAGCAGCCAAGAAGGCTTTTATGGCTACACCTTC. Encoded protein: CASSQEGFYGYTF. The complete variable domain, with remaining parts taken from reference TRBV3-1 and TRBJ1-2, reads DTAVSQTPKYLVTQMGNDKSIKCEQNLGHDTMYWYKQDSKKFLKIMFSYNNKELIINETVPNRFSPKSPDKAHLNLHINSLELGDSAVYFCASSQEGFYGYTFGSGTRLTVV.